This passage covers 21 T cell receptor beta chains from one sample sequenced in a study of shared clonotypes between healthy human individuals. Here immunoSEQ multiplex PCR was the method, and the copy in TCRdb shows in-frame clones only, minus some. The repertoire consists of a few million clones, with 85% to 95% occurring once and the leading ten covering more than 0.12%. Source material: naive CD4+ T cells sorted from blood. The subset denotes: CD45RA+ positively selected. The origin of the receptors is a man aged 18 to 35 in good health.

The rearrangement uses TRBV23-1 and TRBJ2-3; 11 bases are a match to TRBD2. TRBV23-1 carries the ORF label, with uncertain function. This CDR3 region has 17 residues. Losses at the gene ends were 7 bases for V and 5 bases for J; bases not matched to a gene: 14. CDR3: CASISIRGLAGGDTQYF. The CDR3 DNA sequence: TGCGCCAGCATTTCAATCAGAGGCCTAGCGGGGGGAGATACGCAGTATTTT.

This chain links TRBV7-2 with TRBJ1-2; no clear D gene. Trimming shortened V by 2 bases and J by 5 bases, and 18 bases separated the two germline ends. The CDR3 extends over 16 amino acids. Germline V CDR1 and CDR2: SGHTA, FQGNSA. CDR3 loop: CASSLSSKGSPYGYTF. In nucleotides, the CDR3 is TGTGCCAGCAGCTTATCAAGTAAGGGCTCCCCTTATGGCTACACCTTC.

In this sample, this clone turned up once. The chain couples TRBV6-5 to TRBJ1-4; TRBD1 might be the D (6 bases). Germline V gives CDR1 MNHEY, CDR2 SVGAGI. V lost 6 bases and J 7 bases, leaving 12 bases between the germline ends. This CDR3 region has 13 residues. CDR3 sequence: CASRQGGSEKLFF. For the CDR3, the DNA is TGTGCCAGCAGACAAGGGGGTAGTGAAAAACTGTTTTTT.

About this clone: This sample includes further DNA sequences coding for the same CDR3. CDR3 in DNA: TGTGCCAGCAGCTTAGGAGCGGGAGGAGGGGAGACCCAGTACTTC. Translated, it gives CASSLGAGGGETQYF. This chain uses TRBV7-2 with TRBJ2-5, with 9 bases lining up with TRBD2. Looked up from germline, CDR1 is SGHTA and CDR2 is FQGNSA. The CDR3 length is 15 residues. The trim removed 1 base at V and 5 bases at J, leaving 5 bases unmatched.

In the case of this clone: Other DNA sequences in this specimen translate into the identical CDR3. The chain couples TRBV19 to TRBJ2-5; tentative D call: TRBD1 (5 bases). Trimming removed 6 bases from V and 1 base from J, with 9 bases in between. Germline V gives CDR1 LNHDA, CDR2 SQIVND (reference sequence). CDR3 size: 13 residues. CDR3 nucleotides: TGTGCCAGTAGGCGGCAGGGCCAAGAGACCCAGTACTTC. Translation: CASRRQGQETQYF.

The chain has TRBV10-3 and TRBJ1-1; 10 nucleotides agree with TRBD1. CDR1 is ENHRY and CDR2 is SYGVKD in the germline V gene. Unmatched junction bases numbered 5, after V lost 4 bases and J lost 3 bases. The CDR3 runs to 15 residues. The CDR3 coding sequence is TGTGCCATCAGTGGAGGGACAGGGGAGGACACTGAAGCTTTCTTT. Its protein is CAISGGTGEDTEAFF.

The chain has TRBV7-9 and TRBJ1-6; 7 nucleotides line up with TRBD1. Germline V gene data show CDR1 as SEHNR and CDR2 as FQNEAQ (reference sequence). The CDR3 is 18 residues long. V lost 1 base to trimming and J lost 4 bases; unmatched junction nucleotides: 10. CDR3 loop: CASSLGQTGVGYNSPLHF. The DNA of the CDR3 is TGTGCCAGCAGCTTAGGTCAAACAGGGGTGGGATATAATTCACCCCTCCACTTT. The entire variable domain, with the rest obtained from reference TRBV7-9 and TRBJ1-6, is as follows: DTGVSQNPRHKITKRGQNVTFRCDPISEHNRLYWYRQTLGQGPEFLTYFQNEAQLEKSRLLSDRFSAERPKGSFSTLEIQRTEQGDSAMYLCASSLGQTGVGYNSPLHFGNGTRLTVT.

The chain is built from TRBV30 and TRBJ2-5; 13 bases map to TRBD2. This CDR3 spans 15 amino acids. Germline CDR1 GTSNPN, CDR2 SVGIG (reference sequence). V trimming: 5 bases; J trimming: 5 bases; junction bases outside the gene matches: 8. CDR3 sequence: CAWGGLAGVGETQYF. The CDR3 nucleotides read TGTGCCTGGGGCGGACTAGCGGGAGTCGGGGAGACCCAGTACTTC.

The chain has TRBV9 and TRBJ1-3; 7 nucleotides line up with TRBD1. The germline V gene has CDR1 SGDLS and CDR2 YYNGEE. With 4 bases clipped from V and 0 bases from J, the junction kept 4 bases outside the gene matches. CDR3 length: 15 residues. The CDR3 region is CASSQGDSSGNTIYF. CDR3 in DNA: TGTGCCAGCAGCCAGGGGGACAGCTCTGGAAACACCATATATTTT. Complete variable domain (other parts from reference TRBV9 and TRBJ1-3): DSGVTQTPKHLITATGQRVTLRCSPRSGDLSVYWYQQSLDQGLQFLIQYYNGEERAKGNILERFSAQQFPDLHSELNLSSLELGDSALYFCASSQGDSSGNTIYFGEGSWLTVV.

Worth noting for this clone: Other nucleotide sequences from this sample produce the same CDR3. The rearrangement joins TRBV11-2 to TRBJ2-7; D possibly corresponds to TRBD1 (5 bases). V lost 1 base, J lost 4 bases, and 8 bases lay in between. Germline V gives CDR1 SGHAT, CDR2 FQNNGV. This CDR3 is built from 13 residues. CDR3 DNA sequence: TGTGCCAGCAGCTTAGTTCAGGGTTACGAGCAGTACTTC. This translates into CASSLVQGYEQYF.

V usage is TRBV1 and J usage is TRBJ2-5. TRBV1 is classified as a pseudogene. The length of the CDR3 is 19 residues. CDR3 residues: CTSSRGARSVDPYQETQYF. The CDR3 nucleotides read TGCACCAGCAGCCGGGGTGCTAGGAGCGTAGACCCATACCAAGAGACCCAGTACTTC.

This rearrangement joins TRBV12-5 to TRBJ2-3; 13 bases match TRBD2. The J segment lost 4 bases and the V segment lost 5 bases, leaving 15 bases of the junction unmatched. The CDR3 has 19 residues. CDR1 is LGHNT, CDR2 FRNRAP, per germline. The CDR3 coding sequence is TGTGCTAGTGGTACTCAACGTCTTCGACTAGCGGGAGGCTCAGATACGCAGTATTTT. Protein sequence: CASGTQRLRLAGGSDTQYF.

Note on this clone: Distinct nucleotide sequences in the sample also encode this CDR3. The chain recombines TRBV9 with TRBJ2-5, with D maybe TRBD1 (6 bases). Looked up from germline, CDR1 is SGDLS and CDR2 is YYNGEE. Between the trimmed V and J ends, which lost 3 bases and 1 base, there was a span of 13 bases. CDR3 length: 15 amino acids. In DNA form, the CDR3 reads TGTGCCAGCAGCGCGAGTACAGGGCCCCAAGAGACCCAGTACTTC. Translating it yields CASSASTGPQETQYF.

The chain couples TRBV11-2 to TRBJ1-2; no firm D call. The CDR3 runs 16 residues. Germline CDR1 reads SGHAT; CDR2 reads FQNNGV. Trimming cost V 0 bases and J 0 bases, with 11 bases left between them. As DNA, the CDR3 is TGTGCCAGCAGCTTAGATCATCCGGGAACTAACTATGGCTACACCTTC. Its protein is CASSLDHPGTNYGYTF.

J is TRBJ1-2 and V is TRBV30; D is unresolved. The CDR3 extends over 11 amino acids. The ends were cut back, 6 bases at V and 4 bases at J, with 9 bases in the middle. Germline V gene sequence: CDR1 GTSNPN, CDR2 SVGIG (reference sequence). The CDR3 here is CACSTAYGYTF. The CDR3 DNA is TGTGCCTGCAGTACAGCCTATGGCTACACCTTC.

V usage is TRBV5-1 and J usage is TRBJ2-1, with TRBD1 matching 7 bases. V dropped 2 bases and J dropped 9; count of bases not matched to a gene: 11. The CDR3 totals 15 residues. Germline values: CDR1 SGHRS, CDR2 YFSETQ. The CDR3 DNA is TGCGCCAGCAGCTTCAGGCAGGGAAGGGACAGTGAGCAGTTCTTC. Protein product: CASSFRQGRDSEQFF.

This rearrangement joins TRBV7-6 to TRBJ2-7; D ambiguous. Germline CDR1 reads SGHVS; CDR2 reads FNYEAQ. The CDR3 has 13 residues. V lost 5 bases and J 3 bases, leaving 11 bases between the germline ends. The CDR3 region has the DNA TGTGCCAGCAGCCAAGGAGAGGACTACGAGCAGTACTTC. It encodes CASSQGEDYEQYF.

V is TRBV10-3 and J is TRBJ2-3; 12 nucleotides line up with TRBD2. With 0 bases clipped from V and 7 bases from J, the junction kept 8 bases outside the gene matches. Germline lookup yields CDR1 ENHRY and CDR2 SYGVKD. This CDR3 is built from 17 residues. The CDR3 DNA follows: TGTGCCATCAGTGAGTCTAGTCTAGCGGGGGGGCCGAATACGCAGTATTTT. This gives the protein CAISESSLAGGPNTQYF.

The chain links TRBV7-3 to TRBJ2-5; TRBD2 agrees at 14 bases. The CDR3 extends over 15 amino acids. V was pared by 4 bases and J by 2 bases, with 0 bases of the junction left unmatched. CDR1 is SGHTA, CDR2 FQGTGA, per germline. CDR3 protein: CASSWTSGGQETQYF. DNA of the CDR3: TGTGCCAGCAGCTGGACTAGCGGGGGGCAAGAGACCCAGTACTTC.

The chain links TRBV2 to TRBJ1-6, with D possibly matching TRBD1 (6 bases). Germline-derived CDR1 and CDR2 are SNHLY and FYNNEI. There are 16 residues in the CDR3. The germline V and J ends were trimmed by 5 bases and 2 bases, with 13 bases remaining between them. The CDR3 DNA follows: TGTGCCAGCAGTCTATCTGGACAGCCCTATAATTCACCCCTCCACTTT. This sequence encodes CASSLSGQPYNSPLHF.

The CDR3 DNA follows: TGTGCCAGCAGCTTAAAGGAGGCAGCCTACGAGCAGTACTTC. This codes for CASSLKEAAYEQYF. The gene calls are TRBV7-8 and TRBJ2-5; maybe TRBD2 (5 bases). The DNA end lines up better with TRBJ2-7; the J call may be wrong. This CDR3 comprises 14 residues. Per germline, CDR1 SGHVS and CDR2 FQNEAQ.